A single T cell receptor beta chain is shown here with its context. Its antigen has not been determined. No much larger clone is present one base from it, and per-base qualities are unavailable. This record comes from a study of shared clonotypes between healthy human individuals (dated by TCRdb to 2020 to 2021). Study-wide context: Two women and a few men aged 18 to 49 years were included in the cohort. For each donor, CD4 naive and CD4 memory were each given three plates, CD8 naive was given two plates, and CD8 memory was given one plate. To estimate repertoire size and how much clonotype sharing occurs between individuals, the study deeply sequenced the blood TCR repertoires of several healthy adults. Different laboratories and diverse techniques were used to prepare libraries and sequence TCR repertoires, to increase sequencing depth and limit assay-specific biases. Between about 0.85 and 9.5 billion PBMCs per donor were obtained by leukapheresis.

The V and J ends are trimmed by 10 bases and 5 bases, leaving 12 bases between them. The CDR3 starts with the cysteine, ends with the phenylalanine, and has 11 residues. Of all the DNA, just the CDR3 is kept, 33 bases in frame from base 1. The germline V gene (reference sequence) specifies LNHDA as CDR1 and SQIVND as CDR2. CD8 naive samples were CD45RO-negative cells positively selected for CCR7, giving a CD45RA+CCR7+ population that excluded TemRA cells. The donors were healthy, HIV-negative adults with no recently reported acute infections or vaccinations. Every donor was a Caucasian adult residing in Nashville, Tennessee, USA. After blood collection by leukapheresis, PBMCs were isolated using Ficoll-Histopaque density gradient centrifugation and then cryopreserved in the vapor phase of liquid nitrogen. Purity and quantity of every magnetically sorted T cell population were checked by analytical flow cytometry. Each sorted fraction had its genomic DNA isolated and then quantified by UV absorbance on a Nanodrop 2000c.

Using the deep immunoSEQ assay, multiplex PCR amplified TCR CDR3 regions from genomic DNA. Genomic DNA extracted from each cell subset was distributed evenly over all wells of several immunoSEQ 96-well plates, and each plate served as one replicate. For sorted subsets, around 200 ng genomic DNA, equal to tens of thousands of T cell genomes, was loaded into each replicate PCR. The purified libraries were quantified using a Qubit 3.0 fluorometer, sized with a Bioanalyzer 2100, and then quantified again using the KAPA Library Quantification kit. Every immunoSEQ 96-well plate was sequenced on a dedicated single-read 150-cycle Illumina NextSeq 550 flow cell. As for the authors' bioinformatics: Because only junctional sequences without quality scores were contained in the immunoSEQ output, filtering matching that applied to full-length reads could not be performed. Sequences were annotated with PyIR, a Python wrapper for IgBLAST v1.9, and V/J genes and CDR3 were assigned using IMGT germline references. Reads were removed for weak V/J assignments (E-value above 1e-6), missing CDR3, stop codons, out-of-frame junctions, or ambiguous translated residues. V3J clonotypes were defined by identical inferred V gene, J gene, and CDR3 amino acid sequence. The percentage overlap between two repertoires was calculated by dividing the number of shared unique clonotypes by the size of the smaller repertoire. Repertoire richness was assessed with RTK rarefaction, the Chao1 estimator, and Recon v2.1 estimates of unobserved clonotypes. For all TCRbeta clonotypes obtained by the gDNA method from a handful of donors, generation probabilities were computed with OLGA. Held by TCRdb, this immuneACCESS table contains in-frame sequences only and omits some clones. Under half of the omission traces to an unresolved V gene where checked; the cause of the rest is unknown. That table supplies the V and J calls and clone size; D and trimming were determined from the DNA. A total of about 2 million clones appear in this sample, roughly 95% of them only once. The biggest ten clones account for more than 0.9% of the sample.

Broad study findings and their caveats: Because the study included only a small number of donors, the genetic and exposure-history diversity represented was limited. Naive subsets generally had larger estimated clonotype richness than memory subsets did. Based on pairwise subsampling, the degree of clonotype sharing among donors was expected to be affected by sequencing depth. Even with the large sequencing depth, rarefaction of the sorted-subset datasets indicated that sequencing was incomplete. Compared with non-shared clonotypes, the clonotypes found in all four sorted-subset donors had higher generation probabilities. Sampling was restricted to blood, and TCR repertoires in tissue are likely to differ from TCR repertoires in blood. Approximately 5% of naive CD4, 3% to 4% of naive CD8, about 2.4% of memory CD4, and approximately 0.39% of memory CD8 clonotypes were shared across four donors.

The material sequenced was naive CD8+ T cells sorted from blood. According to the study, the label for this sample's cell subset or site signals: CD45RA+CCR7+. This sequence uses TRBV19 and TRBJ2-7; the D match is possibly TRBD1 or TRBD2, with 5 bases aligned in each. This TCR was recovered from a man between 18 and 35 years old in good health. The CDR3 protein sequence reads: CATNMGDEQYF. In nucleotides, the sequence is TGTGCCACTAACATGGGGGACGAGCAGTACTTC.